One and the same sample provided the 20 T cell receptor beta chains below, sequenced in a study of T-cell memory formation after mild COVID-19. Via MiXCR, TCRdb re-called the 5' RACE reads, giving one row per CDR3 protein. The sample lists about 390,000 distinct CDR3 sequences, 16% occurring once. The sample consisted of PBMCs or a T cell subset sorted from them (not recorded which). The receptors stem from a man between 18 and 35 years old who had mild COVID-19 (a few samples of this study predate the infection). Cell type and time point are not known.

The chain uses TRBV4-3 and TRBJ2-2, with 9 bases lining up with TRBD2. Trimming took 0 bases from V and 8 from J; bases not matched to a gene: 10. The length of the CDR3 is 17 residues. The germline V gene encodes CDR1 LGHNA and CDR2 YSLEER. The CDR3 bases are TGCGCCAGCAGCCAAGAGCCGGGACTAGCCTGGGCGGGGGAGCTGTTTTTT. Protein: CASSQEPGLAWAGELFF.

The chain uses TRBV5-1 and TRBJ2-5; D is possibly TRBD1 or TRBD2 (5 bases each). V was trimmed by 3 bases and J by 5 bases, leaving 14 bases between them. CDR1 is SGHRS, CDR2 YFSETQ, per germline. The CDR3 runs to 14 residues. CDR3 DNA sequence: TGCGCCAGCAGCTCCGGGACCCCGGGGGAGACCCAGTACTTC. Its protein is CASSSGTPGETQYF.

This clonotype was found a few times. This chain joins TRBV20-1 and TRBJ2-3; the match to TRBD2 covers 8 bases. The germline CDR1 and CDR2 sequences are DFQATT and SNEGSKA (reference sequence). V shed 6 bases, J shed 0 bases, and the junction held 5 bases outside the gene matches. The CDR3 runs to 14 residues. CDR3: CSALSGGSTDTQYF. The CDR3 region has the DNA TGCAGTGCCCTAAGCGGGGGCAGCACAGATACGCAGTATTTT.

CDR3 protein: CATGGLASETQYF. The CDR3, as DNA: TGTGCCACAGGGGGACTAGCGTCAGAGACCCAGTACTTC. The genes are TRBV24-1 and TRBJ2-5, with 10 bases matching TRBD2. The CDR3 consists of 13 residues. Trimming at V came to 10 bases and at J to 4 bases, leaving 5 bases not matched to a gene. Germline V gene lookup returns CDR1 KGHDR and CDR2 SFDVKD.

In this sample, this clonotype turned up many times. The chain links TRBV5-1 to TRBJ1-5, with a tentative D call TRBD1 (6 bases). Between the trimmed V and J ends, which lost 2 bases and 1 base, there was a span of 10 bases. Germline CDR1 and CDR2: SGHRS and YFSETQ. The CDR3 totals 15 residues. The CDR3, as DNA: TGCGCCAGCAGCTTTATGGGGGGCAGCAATCAGCCCCAGCATTTT. Protein product: CASSFMGGSNQPQHF. Complete variable domain (other parts from reference TRBV5-1 and TRBJ1-5): KAGVTQTPRYLIKTRGQQVTLSCSPISGHRSVSWYQQTPGQGLQFLFEYFSETQRNKGNFPGRFSGRQFSNSRSEMNVSTLELGDSALYLCASSFMGGSNQPQHFGDGTRLSIL.

There are a few counts of this clonotype. This chain connects TRBV4-2 to TRBJ2-7; a weak D match, TRBD2 (6 bases). This CDR3 has 15 residues. V dropped 0 bases and J dropped 4 bases, with 13 bases sitting between them. Germline-derived CDR1 and CDR2 are LGHNA and YNFKEQ. CDR3 coding DNA: TGTGCCAGCAGCCAAGATGGGGCTAGCGCGTACGAGCAGTACTTC. Encoded protein: CASSQDGASAYEQYF.

There are a few counts of this clonotype. The chain joins TRBV11-2 to TRBJ2-1; 9 nucleotides match TRBD1. V lost 1 base to trimming and J lost 6 bases; unmatched junction nucleotides: 4. Germline CDR1 SGHAT, CDR2 FQNNGV. This CDR3 spans 15 amino acids. Here the CDR3 DNA reads TGTGCCAGCAGCTTAGCACAGGGGGCGCGCAATGAGCAGTTCTTC. It codes for CASSLAQGARNEQFF.

This clonotype has more than one count but fewer than ten. V is TRBV7-2 and J is TRBJ2-2, with D possibly TRBD2 on 5 matching bases. CDR1 is SGHTA, CDR2 FQGNSA, per germline. CDR3 length equals 16 residues. With 1 base removed from V and 0 bases from J, the gap between germline ends came to 9 bases. The CDR3 bases are TGTGCCAGCAGCTTAGAGCCGGGGTCGAACACCGGGGAGCTGTTTTTT. It yields the protein CASSLEPGSNTGELFF.

This chain joins TRBV2 and TRBJ1-6, with 10 bases identical to TRBD1. Germline CDR1 and CDR2: SNHLY and FYNNEI. The CDR3 covers 14 residues. Trimming cost V 11 bases and J 5 bases; bases outside gene matches: 6. CDR3 sequence reads: CARAGQGNNSPLHF. CDR3 nucleotide sequence: TGTGCCCGAGCGGGACAGGGGAATAATTCACCCCTCCACTTT.

This clonotype was observed a few times. The V and J genes are TRBV12-3 or TRBV12-4 and TRBJ2-1; possible D gene TRBD2, 5 bases. Trimming removed 5 bases from V and 0 bases from J, with 14 bases in between. The CDR3 is 16 amino acids. The CDR3 sequence is CASSPEGLSSYNEQFF. DNA for the CDR3: TGTGCCAGCAGTCCTGAGGGCCTGAGCTCCTACAATGAGCAGTTCTTC.

A few counts support this clonotype. The chain is built from TRBV20-1 and TRBJ2-7; 7 nucleotides agree with TRBD1. Germline V gene lookup returns CDR1 DFQATT and CDR2 SNEGSKA (reference sequence). V dropped 6 bases and J dropped 0; count of bases not matched to a gene: 8. This CDR3 is 14 amino acids long. CDR3 loop: CSAQTGLFSYEQYF. The CDR3 bases are TGCAGTGCCCAGACAGGGCTTTTCTCCTACGAGCAGTACTTC.

The chain combines TRBV6-1 with TRBJ1-5; D possibly corresponds to TRBD1 (5 bases). The germline gives CDR1 MNHNS, CDR2 SASEGT. The length of the CDR3 is 13 residues. V gave up 10 bases and J gave up 4 bases, with 14 bases separating them. In nucleotides, the CDR3 is TGTGCCACCCTCCGGGACGGGAATCAGCCCCAGCATTTT. Its protein product is CATLRDGNQPQHF.

This clonotype has only a few counts. V usage is TRBV4-3 and J usage is TRBJ1-4; D gene ambiguous. V was trimmed by 0 bases and J by 4 bases, leaving 6 bases between them. The CDR3 sequence is 14 residues long. CDR1 and CDR2 (germline): LGHNA, YSLEER. The CDR3 is CASSQEGLNEKLFF. Written as DNA, the CDR3 is TGCGCCAGCAGCCAAGAAGGTCTTAATGAAAAACTGTTTTTT.

This clonotype has just a few counts. V usage is TRBV5-1 and J usage is TRBJ2-1; tentatively, D is TRBD1 (5 bases). Germline CDR1 reads SGHRS; CDR2 reads YFSETQ. Trimming removed 4 bases from V and 8 bases from J, with 19 bases in between. There are 15 residues in the CDR3. CDR3 residues: CASSTPSLQGDEQFF. The CDR3 DNA follows: TGCGCCAGCAGCACCCCAAGTCTCCAGGGCGATGAGCAGTTCTTC.

Concerning this clonotype itself: The junction differs from germline at one of its ends, possibly a read error. The chain carries TRBV7-9 and TRBJ2-5, with a tentative D call TRBD2 (6 bases). The CDR3 runs to 13 residues. Per germline, CDR1 SEHNR and CDR2 FQNEAQ (reference sequence). The CDR3 coding sequence is TGTGCCAGCGTCCCCGTGGGGGGTGAGACCCAGTGCTTC. Translated, it gives CASVPVGGETQCF. Using reference TRBV7-9 and TRBJ2-5 for the parts outside the CDR3, the full variable domain is DTGVSQNPRHKITKRGQNVTFRCDPISEHNRLYWYRQTLGQGPEFLTYFQNEAQLEKSRLLSDRFSAERPKGSFSTLEIQRTEQGDSAMYLCASVPVGGETQCFGPGTRLLVL.

The V call is TRBV7-2, the J call TRBJ2-5; perhaps TRBD2 as D (6 bases). Trimming stripped 6 bases from V and 2 bases from J, with 16 bases between. The CDR3 sequence is 15 residues long. Germline-derived CDR1 and CDR2 are SGHTA and FQGNSA. The CDR3 nucleotides read TGTGCCAGCAGGCGACTAGGGGCGGTTCAAGAGACCCAGTACTTC. Encoded protein: CASRRLGAVQETQYF. Using reference TRBV7-2 and TRBJ2-5 for the parts outside the CDR3, the full variable domain is GAGVSQSPSNKVTEKGKDVELRCDPISGHTALYWYRQSLGQGLEFLIYFQGNSAPDKSGLPSDRFSAERTGGSVSTLTIQRTQQEDSAVYLCASRRLGAVQETQYFGPGTRLLVL.

This clonotype was recorded once. The genes are TRBV11-2 and TRBJ1-5; tentative D call: TRBD1 (5 bases). V lost 5 bases and J lost 13, with 9 bases in between. Looked up from germline, CDR1 is SGHAT and CDR2 is FQNNGV. CDR3 size: 10 residues. CDR3 in amino acids: CASSPGLQHF. The CDR3 DNA reads as TGTGCCAGCAGCCCGGGACTGCAGCATTTT.

The rearrangement joins TRBV7-9 to TRBJ1-1; D might be TRBD1 (5 bases). The CDR3 has 11 residues. The V and J ends lost 8 bases and 8 bases respectively, with 12 bases between them. Looked up from germline, CDR1 is SEHNR and CDR2 is FQNEAQ (reference sequence). CDR3 bases: TGTGCCAGCGGACAACCTTACGAAGCTTTCTTT. Translation gives CASGQPYEAFF.

The genes are TRBV9 and TRBJ1-1; a possible D gene is TRBD1 (5 bases). Looked up from germline, CDR1 is SGDLS and CDR2 is YYNGEE. The V end was cut by 0 bases, the J end by 8 bases, with 11 bases between. The CDR3 has 13 residues. The CDR3 protein is CASSVGGWSEAFF. CDR3 coding DNA: TGTGCCAGCAGCGTAGGGGGGTGGAGCGAAGCTTTCTTT.

This chain connects TRBV25-1 to TRBJ2-7, with TRBD1 matching over 8 bases. The V gene end was trimmed by 6 bases and the J gene end by 4 bases; junction bases not matched to a gene: 8. This CDR3 is 14 amino acids long. The germline CDR1 and CDR2 sequences are MGHDK and SYGVNS. This CDR3 is CASSTPDRAYEQYF. The CDR3 DNA reads TGTGCCAGCAGCACCCCGGACAGGGCTTACGAGCAGTACTTC.